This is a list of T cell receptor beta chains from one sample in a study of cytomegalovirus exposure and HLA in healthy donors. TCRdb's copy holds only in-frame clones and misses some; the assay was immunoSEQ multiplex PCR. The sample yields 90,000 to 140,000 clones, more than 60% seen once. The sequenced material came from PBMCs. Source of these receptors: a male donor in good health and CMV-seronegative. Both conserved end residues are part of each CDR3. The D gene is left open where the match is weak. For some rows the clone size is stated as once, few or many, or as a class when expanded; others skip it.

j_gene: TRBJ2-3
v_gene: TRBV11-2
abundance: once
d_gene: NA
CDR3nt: TGTGCCAGCAGCTTACAAAGCAGGCGCACAGATACGCAGTATTTT
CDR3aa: CASSLQSRRTDTQYF

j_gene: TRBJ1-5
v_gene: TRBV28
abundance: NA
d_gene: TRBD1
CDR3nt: TGTGCCAGCAGTTTAGGGACGCAGGGGGCAAATCAGCCCCAGCATTTT
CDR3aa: CASSLGTQGANQPQHF

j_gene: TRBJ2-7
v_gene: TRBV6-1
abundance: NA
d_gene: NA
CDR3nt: TGTGCCAGCAGCCCGAACGAGGCCTCCTACGAGCAGTACTTC
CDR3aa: CASSPNEASYEQYF

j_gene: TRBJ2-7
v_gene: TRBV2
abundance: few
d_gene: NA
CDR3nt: TGTGCCAGCAGACCTAGCATCAATGGCGAGCAGTACTTC
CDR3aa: CASRPSINGEQYF

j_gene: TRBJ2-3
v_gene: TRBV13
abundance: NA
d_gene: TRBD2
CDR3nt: TGTGCCAGCTCAAGAGAGAGCGGGACTAGCACAGATACGCAGTATTTT
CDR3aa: CASSRESGTSTDTQYF

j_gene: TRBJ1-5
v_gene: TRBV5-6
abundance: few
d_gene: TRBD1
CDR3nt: TGTGCCAGCAGCCGTGGACAGGGCAATCAGCCCCAGCATTTT
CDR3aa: CASSRGQGNQPQHF

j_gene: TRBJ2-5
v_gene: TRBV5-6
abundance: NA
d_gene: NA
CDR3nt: TGTGCCAGCAGCAGACAGCAAGAGACCCAGTACTTC
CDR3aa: CASSRQQETQYF

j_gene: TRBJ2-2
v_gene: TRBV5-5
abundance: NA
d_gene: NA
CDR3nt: TGTGCCAGCAGCCTGTTCGCCGGGGAGCTGTTTTTT
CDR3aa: CASSLFAGELFF

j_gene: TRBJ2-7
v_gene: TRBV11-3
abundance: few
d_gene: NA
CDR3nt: TGTGCCAGCAGCTTAGGACTAGAGTACGAGCAGTACTTC
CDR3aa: CASSLGLEYEQYF

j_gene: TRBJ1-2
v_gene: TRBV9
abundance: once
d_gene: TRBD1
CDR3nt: TGTGCCAGCAGCGACGCGGGACAGGGTGGCTACACCTTC
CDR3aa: CASSDAGQGGYTF

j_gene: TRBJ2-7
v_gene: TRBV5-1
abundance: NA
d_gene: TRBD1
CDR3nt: TGCGCCAGCAGCTTGACAGGGGCGACCTACGAGCAGTACTTC
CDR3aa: CASSLTGATYEQYF

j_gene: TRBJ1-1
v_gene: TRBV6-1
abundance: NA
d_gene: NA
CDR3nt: TGTGCCAGCAGATTACTGACAGTCGGCACTGAAGCTTTCTTT
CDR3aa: CASRLLTVGTEAFF

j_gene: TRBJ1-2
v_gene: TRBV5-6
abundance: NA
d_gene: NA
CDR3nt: TGTGCCAGCAGGAGGTACTATGGCTACACCTTC
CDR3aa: CASRRYYGYTF

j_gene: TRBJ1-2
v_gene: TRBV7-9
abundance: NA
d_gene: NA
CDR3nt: TGTGCCAGCAGCCAAGGGGGTGGGCGATTCACCTATGGCTACACCTTC
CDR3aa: CASSQGGGRFTYGYTF

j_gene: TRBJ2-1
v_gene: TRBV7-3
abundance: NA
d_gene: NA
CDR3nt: TGTGCCAGCAGCGCGGGACTTAACTACAATGAGCAGTTCTTC
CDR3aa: CASSAGLNYNEQFF

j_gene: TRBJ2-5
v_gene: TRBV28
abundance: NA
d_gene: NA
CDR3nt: TGTGCCAGCAGTTTGGGGGCAGGAGAGACCCAGTACTTC
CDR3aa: CASSLGAGETQYF

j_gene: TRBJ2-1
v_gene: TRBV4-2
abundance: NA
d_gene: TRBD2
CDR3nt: TGTGCCAGCAGTCCCGAGGTGGCGGGAGGATTTGATGAGCAGTTCTTC
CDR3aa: CASSPEVAGGFDEQFF

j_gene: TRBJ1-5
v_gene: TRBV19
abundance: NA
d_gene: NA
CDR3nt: TGTGCCAGTAGTATCCCGGCTAAAACAGGGCATAGCAATCAGCCCCAGCATTTT
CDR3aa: CASSIPAKTGHSNQPQHF

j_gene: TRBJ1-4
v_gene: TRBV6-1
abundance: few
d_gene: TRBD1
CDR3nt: TGTGCCAGCAGCAGACAGGGGGCGAATGAAAAACTGTTTTTT
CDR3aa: CASSRQGANEKLFF

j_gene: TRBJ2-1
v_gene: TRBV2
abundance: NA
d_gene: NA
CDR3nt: TGTGCCAGCAGTGAACGGCCAGGGATAGTGGATGAGCAGTTCTTC
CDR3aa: CASSERPGIVDEQFF

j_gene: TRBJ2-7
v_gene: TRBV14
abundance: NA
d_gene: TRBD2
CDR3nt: TGTGCCAGCAGCCAGGGGCTAGCGGGAGCATACGAGCAGTACTTC
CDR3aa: CASSQGLAGAYEQYF

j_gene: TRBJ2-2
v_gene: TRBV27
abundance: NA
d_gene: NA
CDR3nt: TGTGCCAGCACCCTGAGCCGGTACACCGGGGAGCTGTTTTTT
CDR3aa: CASTLSRYTGELFF

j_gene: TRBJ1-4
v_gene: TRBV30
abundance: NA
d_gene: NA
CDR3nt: TGTGCCTGGAGTGTACGGGCAGGGTCGGGCGAAAAACTGTTTTTT
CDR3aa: CAWSVRAGSGEKLFF

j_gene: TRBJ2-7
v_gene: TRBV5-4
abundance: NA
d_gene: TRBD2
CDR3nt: TGTGCCAGCAGCTCGGGGGGAGGCCCCTACGAGCAGTACTTC
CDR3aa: CASSSGGGPYEQYF

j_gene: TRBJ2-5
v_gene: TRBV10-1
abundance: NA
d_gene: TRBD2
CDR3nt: TGCGCCAGTAGTCTAAGGCGGGAGGGCCGGTGGCAAGAGACCCAGTACTTC
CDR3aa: CASSLRREGRWQETQYF

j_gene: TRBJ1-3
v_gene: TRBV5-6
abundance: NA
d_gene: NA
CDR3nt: TGTGCCAGCAGCTTGGTGGAGGATGGTATCGCTGGAAACACCATATATTTT
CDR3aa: CASSLVEDGIAGNTIYF